This paragraph covers one TCR beta chain sequence. The antigen is unknown. The sample belongs to a study of T cell clones after liver transplantation. The wider study: Post-transplant blood was tracked for graft-donor-reactive T cell clones identified in a pre-transplant mixed lymphocyte reaction.

Unstimulated PBMCs were sorted into CD3+CD4+ and CD3+CD8+ populations. The CDR3 is 14 amino acids. V shed 4 bases and J shed 0 bases, with 8 bases lying between them. Germline CDR1 reads MGHRA; CDR2 reads YSYEKL. Study-wide findings and caveats: A significant post-transplant drop in circulating graft-donor-reactive CD4 TCRbeta sequences occurred in most of the 8 subjects. Graft donor-reactive T cells possibly entered the graft instead of undergoing deletion.

This table comes from immunoSEQ multiplex PCR, and its TCRdb copy is limited to in-frame clones, with some not included. The sample has tens of thousands of clones, around 84% seen once; the top ten hold 2.1%. V is TRBV4-1 and J is TRBJ2-3, with no clear D. The TCR comes from a human patient who received a liver transplant. The graft donor may have given rise to some T cells. Sequenced material: CD4+ T cells from blood, taken 48 months after liver transplant. CDR3 residues: CASSPLLSTDTQYF. Written as DNA, the CDR3 is TGCGCCAGCAGCCCTTTACTTAGCACAGATACGCAGTATTTT.